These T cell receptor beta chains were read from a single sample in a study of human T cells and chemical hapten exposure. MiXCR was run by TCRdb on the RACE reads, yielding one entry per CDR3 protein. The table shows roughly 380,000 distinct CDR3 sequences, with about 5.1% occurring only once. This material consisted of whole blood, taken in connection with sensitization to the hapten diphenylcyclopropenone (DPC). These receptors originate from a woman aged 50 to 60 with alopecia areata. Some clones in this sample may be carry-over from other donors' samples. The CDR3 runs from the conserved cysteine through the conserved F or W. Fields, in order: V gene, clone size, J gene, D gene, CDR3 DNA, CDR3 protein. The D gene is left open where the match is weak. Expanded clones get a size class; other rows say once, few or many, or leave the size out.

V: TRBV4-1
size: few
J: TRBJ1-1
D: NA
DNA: TGCGCCAGCAGCCAAGATGGTTCACCTTTAGGCACTGAAGCTTTCTTT
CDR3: CASSQDGSPLGTEAFF

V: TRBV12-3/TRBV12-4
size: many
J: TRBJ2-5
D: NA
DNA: TGTGCCAGCAGTTTAGGTTCTATGGAGACCCAGTACTTC
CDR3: CASSLGSMETQYF

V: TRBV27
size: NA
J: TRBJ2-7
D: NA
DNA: TGTGCCAGCAGTGAGGGGGAAGCCTACGAGCAGTACTTC
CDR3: CASSEGEAYEQYF

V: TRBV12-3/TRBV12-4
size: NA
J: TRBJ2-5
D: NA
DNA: TGTGCCAGCAGTTCTCTGGGATACCAAGAGACCCAGTACTTC
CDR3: CASSSLGYQETQYF

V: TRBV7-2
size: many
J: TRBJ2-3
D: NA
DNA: TGTGCCAGCAGCCCCGCTATAAATACGCAGTATTTT
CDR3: CASSPAINTQYF

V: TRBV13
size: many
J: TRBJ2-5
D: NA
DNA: TGTGCCAGCAGCGAGGAGGCGGAGACCCAGTACTTC
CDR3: CASSEEAETQYF

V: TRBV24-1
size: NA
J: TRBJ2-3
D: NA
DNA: TGTGCCACCAGTGAGGCGGGTCAGGGGACAGATACGCAGTATTTT
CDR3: CATSEAGQGTDTQYF

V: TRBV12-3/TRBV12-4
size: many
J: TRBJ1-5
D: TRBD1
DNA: TGTGCCAGCAGTAAACGGGACAGGGATGGTCAGCCCCAGCATTTT
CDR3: CASSKRDRDGQPQHF

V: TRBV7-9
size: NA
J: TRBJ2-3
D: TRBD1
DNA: TGTGCCAGCAGCTCCGGGACAGGGGCAACAGATACGCAGTATTTT
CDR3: CASSSGTGATDTQYF

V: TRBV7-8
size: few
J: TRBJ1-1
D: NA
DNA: TGTGCCAGCAGCTTAGAAGGTCAGGGGTACACTGAAGCTTTCTTT
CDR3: CASSLEGQGYTEAFF

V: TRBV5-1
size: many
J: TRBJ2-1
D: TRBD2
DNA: TGCGCCAGCAGCCCTCCCTCACTAGCGTCCCACAATGAGCAGTTCTTC
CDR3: CASSPPSLASHNEQFF

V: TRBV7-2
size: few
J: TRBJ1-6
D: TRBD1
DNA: TGTGCCAGCAGCCAGATGGGACAGAGCTACAATTCACCCCTCCACTTT
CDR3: CASSQMGQSYNSPLHF

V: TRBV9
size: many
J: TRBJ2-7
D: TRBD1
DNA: TGTGCCAGCAGCGTGGCCGGGACAGGGCAGTACGAGCAGTACTTC
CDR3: CASSVAGTGQYEQYF

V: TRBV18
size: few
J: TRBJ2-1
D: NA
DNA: TGTGCCAGCTCAACTCCGGGACTGCCAATTAAGTTC
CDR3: CASSTPGLPIKF

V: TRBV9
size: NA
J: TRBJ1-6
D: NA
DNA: TGTGCCAGCAGCGTAGAGCAGGGACCTGGTTCACCCCTCCACTTT
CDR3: CASSVEQGPGSPLHF

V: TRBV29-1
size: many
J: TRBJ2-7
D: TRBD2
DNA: TGCAGCGGGTTAGCGGGAGGAAGCGACGAGCAGTACTTC
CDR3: CSGLAGGSDEQYF

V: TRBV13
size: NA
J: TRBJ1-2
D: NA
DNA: TGTGCCAGCAGCCCCCGGTCAGCCCACTATGGCTACACCTTC
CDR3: CASSPRSAHYGYTF

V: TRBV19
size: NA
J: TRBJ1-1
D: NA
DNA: TGTGCCAGCCAACCCCCGGGACCTAGTCGGGCTTTCTTT
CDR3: CASQPPGPSRAFF

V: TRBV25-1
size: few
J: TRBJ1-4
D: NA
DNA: TGTGCCAGCAGTGAATTTGGTGACAGGACGGAGAAACTGTTTTTT
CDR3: CASSEFGDRTEKLFF

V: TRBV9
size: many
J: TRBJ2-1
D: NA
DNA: TGTGCCAGCAGCGTAGACCCCAGCGGTTACAATGAGCAGTTCTTC
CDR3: CASSVDPSGYNEQFF

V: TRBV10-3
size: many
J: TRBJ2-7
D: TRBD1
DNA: TGTGCCATCAGTCCCGACAGGGCGTCCTACGAGCAGTACTTC
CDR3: CAISPDRASYEQYF

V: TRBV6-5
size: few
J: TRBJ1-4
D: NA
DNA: TGTGCCAGCAGTTACTCCGGACTGACTAGTGGGGAAAAACTGTTTTTT
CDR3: CASSYSGLTSGEKLFF

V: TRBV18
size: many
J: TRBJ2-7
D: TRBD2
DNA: TGTGCCAGCTCACCAGCTAGCGGGGGATACGAGCAGTACTTC
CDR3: CASSPASGGYEQYF

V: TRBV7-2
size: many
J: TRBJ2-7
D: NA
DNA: TGTGCCAGCTCTCCTGGGCGGGACTACGAGCAGTACTTC
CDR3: CASSPGRDYEQYF

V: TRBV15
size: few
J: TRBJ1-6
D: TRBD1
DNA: TGTGCCACCAGCACAGGGGGTGACTCACCCCTCCACTTT
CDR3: CATSTGGDSPLHF

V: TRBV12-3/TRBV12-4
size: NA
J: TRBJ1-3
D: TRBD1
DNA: TGTGCCAGCAGTTTTCCGGGACAGGGTTGGAACACCATATATTTT
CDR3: CASSFPGQGWNTIYF

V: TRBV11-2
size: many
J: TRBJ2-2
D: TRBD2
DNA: TGTGCCAGCCGTACCCAGGGACTAGCGGAGCTGTTTTTT
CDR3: CASRTQGLAELFF

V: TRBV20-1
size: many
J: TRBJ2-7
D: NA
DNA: TGCAGTGCTACTGGAAAAGGGCCCTACGAGCAGTACTTC
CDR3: CSATGKGPYEQYF

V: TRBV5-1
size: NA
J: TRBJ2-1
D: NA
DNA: TGCGCCAGCAGCCGTCAGACTATACGTTACAATGAGCAGTTCTTC
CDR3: CASSRQTIRYNEQFF

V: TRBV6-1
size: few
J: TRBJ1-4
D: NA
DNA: TGTGCCAGCAGTTCGAGTGTCGGTGCAACTAATGAAAAACTGTTTTTT
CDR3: CASSSSVGATNEKLFF

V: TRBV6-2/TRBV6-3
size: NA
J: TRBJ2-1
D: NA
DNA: TGTGCCAGCAGTTGGGGTCGGGGGCCGAGCTCCTACAATGAGCAGTTCTTC
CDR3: CASSWGRGPSSYNEQFF

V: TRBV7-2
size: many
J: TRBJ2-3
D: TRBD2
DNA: TGTGCCAGCAGCCCGCGGGGGGGCCGGACAGATACGCAGTATTTT
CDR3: CASSPRGGRTDTQYF

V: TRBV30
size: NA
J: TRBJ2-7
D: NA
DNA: TGTGCCTGGAGCGGAACAGGGAGCGGACGGGGGGAGCAGTACTTC
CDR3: CAWSGTGSGRGEQYF

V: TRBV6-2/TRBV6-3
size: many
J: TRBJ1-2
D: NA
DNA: TGTGCCAGCAGTTCTGACAGATTCTATGGCTACACCTTC
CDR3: CASSSDRFYGYTF

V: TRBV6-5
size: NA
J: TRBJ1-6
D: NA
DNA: TGTGCCAGCAGCTCCGCTAGCTCACCCCTCCACTTT
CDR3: CASSSASSPLHF

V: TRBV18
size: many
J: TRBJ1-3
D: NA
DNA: TGTGCCAGCTCACCCCCGAGGCCTGGAAACACCATATACTTT
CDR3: CASSPPRPGNTIYF

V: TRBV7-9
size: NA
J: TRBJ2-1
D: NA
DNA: TGTGCCAGCAGTCCGACCCACAATGAGCAGTTCTTC
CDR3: CASSPTHNEQFF

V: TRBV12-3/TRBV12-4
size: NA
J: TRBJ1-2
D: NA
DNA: TGTGCCAGCAGTTTAGACGGATTCTATGGCTACACCTTC
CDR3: CASSLDGFYGYTF

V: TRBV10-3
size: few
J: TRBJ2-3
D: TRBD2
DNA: TGTGCCATCAGTGAGTCGACTCGGGGTAGCGGGGGCACAGATACGCAGTATTTT
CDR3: CAISESTRGSGGTDTQYF

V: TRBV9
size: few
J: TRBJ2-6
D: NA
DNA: TGTGCCAGCATCGCTCGAAAGGGTTCCGGGGCCAACGTCCTGACTTTC
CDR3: CASIARKGSGANVLTF

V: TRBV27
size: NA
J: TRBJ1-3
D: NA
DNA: TGTGCCAGCAGACCCAACAGTAGCGGAAACACCATATATTTT
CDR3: CASRPNSSGNTIYF

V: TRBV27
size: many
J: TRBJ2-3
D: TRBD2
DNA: TGTGCCAGCAGTTTTCTTAGCGGGAGGAACCCCACAGATACGCAGTATTTT
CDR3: CASSFLSGRNPTDTQYF

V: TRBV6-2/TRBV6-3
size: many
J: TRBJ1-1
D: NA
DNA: TGTGCCAGCAGTTCACGTTTGGAAGCTTTCTTT
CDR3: CASSSRLEAFF

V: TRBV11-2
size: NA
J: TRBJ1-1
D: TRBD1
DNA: TGTGCCAGCAGCCCTAGGACAGGGCTTGAAGCTTTCTTT
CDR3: CASSPRTGLEAFF

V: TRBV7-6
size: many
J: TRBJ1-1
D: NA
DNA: TGTGCCAGCAGCTTGGGCGGGCTCTCCGGGGAAGCTTTCTTT
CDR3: CASSLGGLSGEAFF

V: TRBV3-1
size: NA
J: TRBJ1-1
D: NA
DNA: TGTGCCAGCAGCCAAGATGTCGTAGGGGGAGCTTTCTTT
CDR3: CASSQDVVGGAFF

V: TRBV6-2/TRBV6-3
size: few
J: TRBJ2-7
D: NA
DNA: TGTGCCAGCAGTTACTCGAGCCGGGAGCAGTACTTC
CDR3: CASSYSSREQYF

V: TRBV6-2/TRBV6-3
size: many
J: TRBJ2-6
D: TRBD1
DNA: TGTGCCAGCAGGAGCCTACAGGGGACCGGGGCCAACGTCCTGACTTTC
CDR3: CASRSLQGTGANVLTF

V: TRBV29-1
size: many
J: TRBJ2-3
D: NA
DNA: TGCAGCGCGGACAGTTCCACAGATACGCAGTATTTT
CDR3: CSADSSTDTQYF

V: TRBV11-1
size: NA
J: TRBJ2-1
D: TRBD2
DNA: TGTGCCAGCAGCTTAGTCTGGGCTAGCGGGGGCCTCTTGTCCAATGAGCAGTTCTTC
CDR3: CASSLVWASGGLLSNEQFF

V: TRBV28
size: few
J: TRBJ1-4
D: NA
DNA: TGTGCCAGCAGTTTAGAGGGACTGTCAAGAGGGGAAAAACTGTTTTTT
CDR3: CASSLEGLSRGEKLFF

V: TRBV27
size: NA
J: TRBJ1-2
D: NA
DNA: TGTGCCAGCAGTCCCCCCGGAGGGGCTAACTATGGCTACACCTTC
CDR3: CASSPPGGANYGYTF

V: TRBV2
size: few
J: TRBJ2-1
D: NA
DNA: TGTGCCAGCAGTGGATGGGGCAATGAGCAGTTCTTC
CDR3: CASSGWGNEQFF

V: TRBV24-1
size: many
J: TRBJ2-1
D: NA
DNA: TGTGCCACCAGTGATGACTCCTACAATGAGCAGTTCTTC
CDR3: CATSDDSYNEQFF